A selection of T cell receptor beta chains follows, all from one sample in a study of breast tumors, draining lymph nodes, adjacent tissues. TCRdb re-analysed the multiplex PCR reads in MiXCR, keeping a single row per CDR3 protein. The table records roughly 220,000 distinct CDR3 sequences, nearly 35% of them present only once. The specimen was axillary lymph node tissue. These receptors all come from a female donor with breast cancer. Some clones in this sample may be carry-over from other donors' samples. Each CDR3 is given with its conserved first and last residue. The D gene is left open where the match is weak. Clone sizes are given selectively: once, few, many, or a class where the clone is expanded.

>TRBV7-8|.|many|TRBJ2-3
TGTGCCAGCAGCTTAGTTGATAGGGGTGTGGATACGCAGTATTTT
CASSLVDRGVDTQYF
>TRBV7-2|TRBD1|.|TRBJ1-5
TGTGCCAGCAGGACCGGGACAGGGGGCGCGAGAAATCAGCCCCAGCATTTT
CASRTGTGGARNQPQHF
>TRBV7-2|.|many|TRBJ1-2
TGTGCCAGCAGCTTTTCTCCTGGGGATGGCTACACCTTC
CASSFSPGDGYTF
>TRBV6-2/TRBV6-3|.|many|TRBJ2-5
TGTGCCAGCAGTTATGGGAAGAGGGAGACCCAGTACTTC
CASSYGKRETQYF
>TRBV19|.|many|TRBJ1-2
TGTGCCAGTAGTATAAGTAGGGCGAATGGCTACACCTTC
CASSISRANGYTF
>TRBV7-3|TRBD1|many|TRBJ2-5
TGTGCCAGCAGCTCGACAGGGGGTTCTCAAGAGACCCAGTACTTC
CASSSTGGSQETQYF
>TRBV19|.|many|TRBJ2-1
TGTGCCAGTAGTATTCTAGGCGTCTACAATGAGCAGTTCTTC
CASSILGVYNEQFF
>TRBV2|.|.|TRBJ1-6
TGTGCCAGCAGTCAGGGATCCTCCGATAATTCACCCCTCCACTTT
CASSQGSSDNSPLHF
>TRBV7-3|.|once|TRBJ1-3
TGTGCCAGCAGCTTAAATGCTCCAACCGGTGGAAACACCATATATTTT
CASSLNAPTGGNTIYF
>TRBV7-8|.|.|TRBJ2-5
TGTGCCAGCAGCTTAACCGGGAAGACCCAGTACTTC
CASSLTGKTQYF
>TRBV6-6|.|many|TRBJ2-5
TGTGCCAGCAGTTACAGCTGGGTTCAAGAGACCCAGTACTTC
CASSYSWVQETQYF
>TRBV4-1|.|few|TRBJ1-6
TGCGCCAGCAGCCTAAGTTCCTCGTCCAGCAACAGTAATTCACCCCTCCACTTT
CASSLSSSSSNSNSPLHF
>TRBV7-2|.|many|TRBJ2-5
TGTGCCAGCAGCTTAAGCCGGGCGACTAAGACCCAAGTAACCCAGTACTTC
CASSLSRATKTQVTQYF
>TRBV9|TRBD1|many|TRBJ2-7
TGTGCCAGCAGCAGCAGGGACAGGGGGCGGTACGAGCAGTACTTC
CASSSRDRGRYEQYF
>TRBV11-1|TRBD2|many|TRBJ2-1
TGTGCCAGCAGCCGAGCGGGAGGTCCTACGGATGAGCAGTTCTTC
CASSRAGGPTDEQFF
>TRBV10-3|TRBD2|.|TRBJ2-2
TGTGCCAGCAGTTACTCGGGACTAGCGGGGAACACCGGGGAGCTGTTTTTT
CASSYSGLAGNTGELFF
>TRBV7-9|.|many|TRBJ2-1
TGTGCCAGCAGCTTAGGGGGTTGGGGTCTCTCCTACAATGAGCAGTTCTTC
CASSLGGWGLSYNEQFF
>TRBV5-1|TRBD1|.|TRBJ1-3
TGCGCCAGCAGCGCGTCCAGCAGGGGGTCGGACTTCCACTCTGGAAACACCATATATTTT
CASSASSRGSDFHSGNTIYF
>TRBV7-9|.|.|TRBJ1-2
TGTGCCAGCAGCGTTGCGGGGGGGCCTAACTATGGCTACACCTTC
CASSVAGGPNYGYTF
>TRBV7-2|TRBD1|many|TRBJ1-2
TGTGCCAGCAGCTTAGGGTTACAGGGGCAGGCCTTC
CASSLGLQGQAF
>TRBV6-2/TRBV6-3|.|few|TRBJ2-7
TGTGCCAGCAGTTACGGGGTGACCTACGAGCAGTACTTC
CASSYGVTYEQYF
>TRBV11-2|.|many|TRBJ1-2
TGTGCCAGCAGCTTCGGCGGCGACCATAACTATGGCTACACCTTC
CASSFGGDHNYGYTF
>TRBV7-9|.|.|TRBJ2-5
TGTGCCAGCACCTATGGGGGGCCTTCAGAGACCCAGTACTTC
CASTYGGPSETQYF
>TRBV9|.|.|TRBJ1-1
TGTGCCAGCAGCGACGACAGGAGGAACACTGAAGCTTTCTTT
CASSDDRRNTEAFF
>TRBV6-1|TRBD2|.|TRBJ2-2
TGTGCCCTAGGCCTAGCGGGGGGGAACACCGGGGAGCTGTTTTTT
CALGLAGGNTGELFF
>TRBV30|.|few|TRBJ2-5
TGTGCCTGGAGCCTCCCCCCCAGTTTAGGGCACAAAGAGACCCAGTACTTC
CAWSLPPSLGHKETQYF
>TRBV7-9|.|.|TRBJ1-3
TGTGCCAGCAGCGAGGCCGGGAAGAACTATGGCTACACCTTATATTTT
CASSEAGKNYGYTLYF
>TRBV10-3|TRBD2|many|TRBJ2-1
TGTGCCACACTAGCGGGGGCTGGGAATGAGCAGTTCTTC
CATLAGAGNEQFF
>TRBV5-6|TRBD1|many|TRBJ1-5
TGTGCCAGCAGCTCTGGACAGGGCAGTCAGCCCCAGCATTTT
CASSSGQGSQPQHF
>TRBV6-2/TRBV6-3|.|.|TRBJ2-3
TGTGCCAGCAGTAATAAACATACGCAGTATTTT
CASSNKHTQYF
>TRBV9|TRBD1|many|TRBJ1-2
TGTGCCAGCAGCCCCGATCCGGGACAGGGATCGAACTATGGCTACACCTTC
CASSPDPGQGSNYGYTF
>TRBV5-1|.|.|TRBJ1-1
TGCGCCAGCAGCTTGGCAGGGAGGACTGAAGCTTTCTTT
CASSLAGRTEAFF